This passage covers 14 T cell receptor beta chains from one sample sequenced in a study of post-analysis software for immune sequencing data. These receptors lack a known antigen. General study points: Controls showed lower frequencies than patients for 5 or 6 TRBV segments, and TRBV5-6, TRBV5-1 and TRBV20-1 were among these.

Unique molecular identifiers were present in the TCR beta cDNA libraries. TCRdb recomputed calls from the PCR reads with MiXCR, one row per CDR3 protein. The data show about 820,000 distinct CDR3 sequences, roughly half seen once. Sequenced: blood. These receptor sequences come from a girl aged 5-17 years with multiple sclerosis.

V is TRBV3-1 and J is TRBJ2-7; 7 nucleotides align to TRBD2. Germline CDR1 LGHDT, CDR2 YNNKEL (reference sequence). The CDR3 totals 15 residues. Trimming took 4 bases from V and 1 from J; bases not matched to a gene: 7. The chain's CDR3 is CASSPREAISYEQYF. CDR3 DNA sequence: TGTGCCAGCAGCCCCCGGGAGGCGATATCCTACGAGCAGTACTTC.

The chain combines TRBV6-6 with TRBJ2-1; the match to TRBD1 covers 9 bases. The V and J ends lost 4 bases and 6 bases, in that order; junction bases with no gene match: 10. The CDR3 totals 16 residues. Germline CDR1 is MNHNY and CDR2 is SVGAGI (reference sequence). The CDR3 sequence is CASSFYPGQGINEQFF. The CDR3 nucleotides are TGTGCCAGCAGTTTTTATCCGGGACAGGGTATCAATGAGCAGTTCTTC.

This clonotype was seen only a few times. V gene TRBV20-1 combines with J gene TRBJ2-1, with 7 bases lining up with TRBD2. V trimming: 6 bases; J trimming: 4 bases; junction bases outside the gene matches: 6. Germline loops: CDR1 DFQATT, CDR2 SNEGSKA (reference sequence). This CDR3 spans 13 amino acids. The CDR3 coding sequence is TGCAGTGCCGTGGGGGGGGGATACAATGAGCAGTTCTTC. It yields the protein CSAVGGGYNEQFF.

The CDR3, as DNA: TGCAGTGCTAGACTCGCCGGGGCGGAAAACACTGAAGCTTTCTTT. Its protein product is CSARLAGAENTEAFF. V is TRBV20-1 and J is TRBJ1-1; TRBD1 is a possible D gene (5 bases). V was trimmed by 2 bases and J by 2 bases, leaving 15 bases between them. The CDR3 spans 15 residues. Germline V gene sequence: CDR1 DFQATT, CDR2 SNEGSKA (reference sequence).

The chain joins TRBV4-1 to TRBJ1-2; perhaps TRBD1 as D (6 bases). This CDR3 has 15 amino acids. CDR1 MGHRA and CDR2 YSYEKL come from the germline V gene. Trimming shortened V by 0 bases and J by 6 bases, and 14 bases separated the two germline ends. This CDR3 reads CASSQDTGRRDGYTF. The CDR3 bases are TGCGCCAGCAGCCAAGATACAGGGCGGAGAGATGGCTACACCTTC.

A note on this clonotype: An end of the junction differs from the germline gene, which may be a read error. This rearrangement joins TRBV7-3 to TRBJ2-5, with D possibly being TRBD1 (5 bases). This CDR3 comprises 15 residues. Per germline, CDR1 SGHTA and CDR2 FQGTGA. The CDR3 sequence is CVSSLNGHYQETQYF. CDR3 coding DNA: TGTGTCAGCAGCTTAAATGGACACTACCAAGAGACCCAGTACTTC. The full variable domain, completed using reference TRBV7-3 and TRBJ2-5, is GAGVSQTPSNKVTEKGKYVELRCDPISGHTALYWYRQSLGQGPEFLIYFQGTGAADDSGLPNDRFFAVRPEGSVSTLKIQRTERGDSAVYLCVSSLNGHYQETQYFGPGTRLLVL.

The V call is TRBV5-1, the J call TRBJ2-1, with D perhaps matching TRBD1 (6 bases). CDR3 length: 16 amino acids. Germline V gives CDR1 SGHRS, CDR2 YFSETQ. With 2 bases removed from V and 0 bases from J, the gap between germline ends came to 12 bases. CDR3 sequence reads: CASSFGVQGSYNEQFF. The CDR3 DNA reads TGCGCCAGCAGCTTTGGGGTACAGGGCTCCTACAATGAGCAGTTCTTC.

This clonotype was recorded once. The chain employs TRBV5-1 and TRBJ2-3, with TRBD2 matching 11 bases. The CDR3 totals 16 residues. From germline, CDR1 is SGHRS and CDR2 YFSETQ. V was clipped by 2 bases and J by 6 bases; unmatched bases: 8. Written as DNA, the CDR3 is TGCGCCAGCAGCTTTACGCTAGCGGGAGGTCCGGATACGCAGTATTTT. Translating it yields CASSFTLAGGPDTQYF. The full variable domain, completed using reference TRBV5-1 and TRBJ2-3, is KAGVTQTPRYLIKTRGQQVTLSCSPISGHRSVSWYQQTPGQGLQFLFEYFSETQRNKGNFPGRFSGRQFSNSRSEMNVSTLELGDSALYLCASSFTLAGGPDTQYFGPGTRLTVL.

V is TRBV4-2 and J is TRBJ2-1; 9 bases line up with TRBD1. Germline CDR1 and CDR2: LGHNA and YNFKEQ. Germline trimming cut 4 bases from V and 9 bases from J; bases unmatched to any gene: 10. This CDR3 contains 15 residues. The CDR3 loop reads CASSRDREVVGEQFF. CDR3 DNA sequence: TGTGCCAGCAGCCGGGACAGGGAGGTGGTGGGTGAGCAGTTCTTC.

This chain joins TRBV6-1 and TRBJ1-2; D call uncertain. V was shortened by 5 bases and J by 9 bases, with 16 bases between the two germline ends. CDR3 length: 13 amino acids. Germline V lookup: CDR1 MNHNS, CDR2 SASEGT. CDR3 residues: CASSPDPIGSYTF. In nucleotides, the CDR3 is TGTGCCAGCAGTCCTGACCCTATCGGTAGCTACACCTTC.

Details on this clonotype: The germline gene is not matched at one end of the junction; a read error may be the cause. The chain carries TRBV20-1 and TRBJ2-4, with D unresolved. The DNA end favors TRBJ2-7, so the J call may be wrong. There are 12 residues in the CDR3. From germline, CDR1 is DFQATT and CDR2 SNEGSKA (reference sequence). Here the CDR3 DNA reads TGCAGGGCTAGAGATCTAGAGGACGAGCAGTACTTC. Encoded protein: CRARDLEDEQYF.

The gene calls are TRBV20-1 and TRBJ1-2; a possible D gene is TRBD1 (6 bases). CDR3 size: 12 residues. From germline, CDR1 is DFQATT and CDR2 SNEGSKA (reference sequence). The V end lost 8 bases, the J end lost 4 bases, and 14 bases lay between the germline ends. The CDR3 protein is CSPLSDSYGYTF. The CDR3 DNA reads TGCAGTCCGCTCTCGGACAGCTATGGCTACACCTTC.

This chain links TRBV20-1 with TRBJ2-7; TRBD2 matches 10 bases. The J call may be faulty, since TRBJ2-1 better matches the DNA end. From germline, CDR1 is DFQATT and CDR2 SNEGSKA (reference sequence). This CDR3 comprises 15 residues. The CDR3 here is CSARETSGPRNEQFF. The CDR3 DNA is TGCAGTGCTAGAGAGACTAGCGGGCCCCGCAATGAGCAGTTCTTC.

The genes are TRBV27 and TRBJ2-3; D remains ambiguous. Per the germline V gene, CDR1 is MNHEY and CDR2 is SMNVEV (reference sequence). The CDR3 has 13 amino acids. Between the trimmed V and J ends, which lost 5 bases and 10 bases, there was a span of 16 bases. CDR3 sequence: CASSLLLGGPQYF. The CDR3 nucleotides read TGTGCCAGCAGTCTCCTGCTTGGTGGTCCGCAGTATTTT.